The present T cell receptor beta chain was sequenced within a study of T cell responses to AZD1222 COVID-19 vaccine. Points from the study as a whole: No day 14 peak samples; only post-peak repertoires were characterized. Regions 160-218 and 743-854 held dominance among vaccine-associated CD4 TCRs, which spanned spike. Donors, mostly white British, included more females; clonal diversity was possibly underestimated. Within unmutated variant regions lay the reported targets of nearly half of spike-specific TCRs.

Trimming removed 2 bases from V and 7 bases from J, with 20 bases in between. CDR1 and CDR2 (germline): MNHEY, SVGAGI. This CDR3 is built from 16 residues. The repertoire was sequenced with immunoSEQ multiplex PCR; TCRdb's copy has only in-frame clones and lacks some. The sample contains 110,000 to 150,000 clones, around 93% of which appear only once. As regards this clone: Its antigen remains unidentified.

The V and J genes are TRBV6-5 and TRBJ1-2; D unclear. Specimen: peripheral blood, collected on day 0 of AZD1222 vaccination. The clonotype comes from an adult in good health. The CDR3 coding sequence is TGTGCCAGCAGTTACACCCCTTGGTTGGGAACTGGTGGCTACACCTTC. Translated, it gives CASSYTPWLGTGGYTF.